The rows below give T cell receptor beta chains drawn from one sample of a study of T-cell memory formation after mild COVID-19. TCRdb re-derived calls from the 5' RACE reads in MiXCR, one entry per CDR3 protein. The data hold under 35,000 distinct CDR3 sequences, with roughly 16% observed a single time. The source material was PBMCs or a T cell subset sorted from them (not recorded which). All receptors come from an adult who had mild COVID-19 (a few samples of this study predate the infection). Cell type and time point are not known. Each CDR3 is given with its conserved first and last residue. The D gene is left open where the match is weak. Rows may omit the clone size; those that give it use once, few, many or a size class.

d_call clone_size j_call v_call cdr3_aa cdr3_nt
TRBD2 many TRBJ2-1 TRBV12-3/TRBV12-4 CASTPGGSNEQFF TGTGCCAGCACCCCGGGGGGGAGCAATGAGCAGTTCTTC
TRBD1 NA TRBJ2-2 TRBV7-9 CASSFPDRGSKKANTGELFF TGTGCCAGCAGCTTTCCTGACAGGGGGTCCAAGAAAGCGAACACCGGGGAGCTGTTTTTT
NA many TRBJ1-3 TRBV7-2 CASSRRAQGGNTIYF TGTGCCAGCAGCCGTCGAGCCCAGGGGGGAAACACCATATATTTT
NA many TRBJ2-5 TRBV6-5 CASSYHGSETQYF TGTGCCAGCAGTTACCACGGTTCTGAGACCCAGTACTTC
NA medium-sized TRBJ2-3 TRBV7-9 CASSLAVPDTQYF TGTGCCAGCAGCTTAGCGGTTCCGGATACGCAGTATTTT
NA few TRBJ1-1 TRBV29-1 CSVATEDTEAFF TGCAGCGTCGCCACAGAAGACACTGAAGCTTTCTTT
TRBD1 many TRBJ1-2 TRBV12-3/TRBV12-4 CASSLGTGPLGGYTF TGTGCCAGCAGTTTAGGGACAGGCCCTCTGGGAGGCTACACCTTC
NA many TRBJ2-7 TRBV20-1 CSAISQSTFSYEQYF TGCAGTGCCATATCCCAATCGACTTTCTCCTACGAGCAGTACTTC
NA many TRBJ1-1 TRBV20-1 CSAPVGGPGTEALF TGCAGTGCCCCAGTTGGGGGGCCGGGGACTGAAGCTTTATTT
TRBD2 NA TRBJ2-3 TRBV2 CASRGGTSGF TGTGCCAGCAGGGGAGGGACTAGCGGGTTT
NA few TRBJ1-1 TRBV9 CASSVDGGNTEAFF TGTGCCAGCAGCGTAGACGGGGGGAACACTGAAGCTTTCTTT
TRBD2 many TRBJ2-7 TRBV7-8 CASSPGGGYEQYF TGTGCCAGCAGCCCGGGAGGGGGATACGAGCAGTACTTC
NA many TRBJ2-5 TRBV18 CASSPTQETQYF TGTGCCAGCTCACCAACTCAAGAGACCCAGTACTTC
NA many TRBJ2-7 TRBV7-2 CASSPTLPYEQYF TGTGCCAGCAGCCCGACCCTCCCGTACGAGCAGTACTTC
NA many TRBJ1-1 TRBV11-1 CASSLRRAGDTEAFF TGTGCCAGCAGCTTAAGAAGGGCAGGGGACACTGAAGCTTTCTTT
NA many TRBJ2-3 TRBV5-1 CASSLEGRADTQYF TGCGCCAGCAGCTTGGAGGGCAGGGCCGATACGCAGTATTTT
TRBD1 many TRBJ2-5 TRBV5-1 CASSLVGTGKETQYF TGCGCCAGCAGCTTGGTCGGGACAGGGAAAGAGACCCAGTACTTC
NA NA TRBJ2-7 TRBV20-1 CRADSVEQYF TGCAGGGCTGACTCGGTCGAGCAGTACTTC
TRBD2 many TRBJ2-7 TRBV5-4 CAVPGLAGDEQYF TGTGCCGTCCCAGGGCTAGCGGGAGACGAGCAGTACTTC
TRBD2 NA TRBJ2-5 TRBV7-9 CASNPGLGQETQYF TGTGCCAGCAACCCGGGACTAGGGCAAGAGACCCAGTACTTC
NA many TRBJ2-7 TRBV29-1 CSVGQQGGYEQYF TGCAGCGTTGGACAGCAGGGAGGCTACGAGCAGTACTTC
NA NA TRBJ1-1 TRBV27 CASSSWGTEAFF TGTGCCAGCAGTTCGTGGGGCACTGAAGCTTTCTTT
NA many TRBJ2-2 TRBV9 CASRGSGGAELFF TGTGCCAGCAGGGGGTCGGGGGGCGCGGAGCTGTTTTTT
NA many TRBJ2-6 TRBV5-1 CASSPQLNSGANVLTF TGCGCCAGCAGCCCTCAGCTTAATTCTGGGGCCAACGTCCTGACTTTC
NA many TRBJ2-1 TRBV18 CASSPLGRDEQFF TGTGCCAGCTCACCCCTAGGTCGTGATGAGCAGTTCTTC
NA NA TRBJ1-1 TRBV12-3/TRBV12-4 CASRFQGNTEAFF TGTGCCAGCAGGTTTCAGGGGAACACTGAAGCTTTCTTT
NA NA TRBJ1-2 TRBV4-3 CASSQAGFGYTF TGCGCCAGCAGCCAAGCAGGATTTGGCTACACCTTC
TRBD2 many TRBJ2-2 TRBV20-1 CSASPAGARGVGELFF TGCAGTGCCTCCCCGGCGGGTGCGCGGGGGGTTGGGGAGCTGTTTTTT
NA many TRBJ2-2 TRBV18 CASSINTGELFF TGTGCCAGCTCAATTAACACCGGGGAGCTGTTTTTT
TRBD1 NA TRBJ1-1 TRBV12-3/TRBV12-4 CASSLQGAHTEAFF TGTGCCAGCAGTTTACAGGGGGCGCACACTGAAGCTTTCTTT
TRBD1 many TRBJ1-2 TRBV4-2 CASSQAGTGSGYTF TGTGCCAGCAGCCAAGCCGGGACAGGGAGTGGCTACACCTTC
TRBD1 many TRBJ1-1 TRBV11-2 CASSPMDRGIGTEAFF TGTGCCAGCAGCCCGATGGACAGGGGAATTGGCACTGAAGCTTTCTTT
NA NA TRBJ1-1 TRBV19 CASSIGRAGVFF TGTGCCAGTAGTATCGGTCGGGCAGGGGTGTTCTTT
NA NA TRBJ2-3 TRBV12-3/TRBV12-4 CATGRQGPDMQYF TGTGCAACCGGGCGGCAGGGACCAGATATGCAGTATTTT
TRBD2 many TRBJ2-3 TRBV12-3/TRBV12-4 CASSPRLAGASDTQYF TGTGCCAGCAGTCCGAGACTAGCGGGAGCGTCAGATACGCAGTATTTT
NA many TRBJ1-2 TRBV6-5 CASSNDRTNYGYTF TGTGCCAGCAGTAACGACAGGACTAACTATGGCTACACCTTC
NA many TRBJ2-3 TRBV7-3 CASSFYPSLHRTDTQYF TGTGCCAGCAGCTTCTATCCCAGTCTGCACAGAACAGATACGCAGTATTTT